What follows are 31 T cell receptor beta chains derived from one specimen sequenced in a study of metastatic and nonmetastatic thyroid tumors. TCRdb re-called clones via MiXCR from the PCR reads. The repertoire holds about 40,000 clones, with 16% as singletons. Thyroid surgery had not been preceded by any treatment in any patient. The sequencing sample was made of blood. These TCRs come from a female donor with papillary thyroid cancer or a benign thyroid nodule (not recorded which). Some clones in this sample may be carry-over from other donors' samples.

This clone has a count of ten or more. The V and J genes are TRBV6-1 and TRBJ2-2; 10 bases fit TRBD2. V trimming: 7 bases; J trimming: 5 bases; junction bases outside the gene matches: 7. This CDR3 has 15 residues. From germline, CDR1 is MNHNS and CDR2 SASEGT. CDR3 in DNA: TGTGCCAGCACCAGCGGGGGGGGGGGAACCGGGGAGCTGTTTTTT. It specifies CASTSGGGGTGELFF.

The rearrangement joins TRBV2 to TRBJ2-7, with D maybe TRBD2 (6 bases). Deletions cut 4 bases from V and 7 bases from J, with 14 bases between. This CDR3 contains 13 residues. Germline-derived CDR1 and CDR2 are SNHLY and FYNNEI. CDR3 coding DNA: TGTGCCAGCAGTGGGGTTGGGGAGGTGGAGCAGTACTTC. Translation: CASSGVGEVEQYF.

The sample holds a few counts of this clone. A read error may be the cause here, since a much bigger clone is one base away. Written as DNA, the CDR3 is TGTGCCAGCAGTTCAGAGAGGACCCAGTACTTC. It is translated as CASSSERTQYF. The rearrangement uses TRBV12-3 or TRBV12-4 and TRBJ2-5; no reliable D call. V lost 4 bases and J 7 bases, leaving 7 bases between the germline ends. The CDR3 is made up of 11 amino acids.

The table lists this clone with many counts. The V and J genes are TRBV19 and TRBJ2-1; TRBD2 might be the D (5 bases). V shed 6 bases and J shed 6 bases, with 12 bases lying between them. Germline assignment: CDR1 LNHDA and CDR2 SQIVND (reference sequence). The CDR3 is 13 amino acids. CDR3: CASSLRSGNEQFF. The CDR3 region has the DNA TGTGCCAGTAGCCTGCGGAGCGGCAATGAGCAGTTCTTC.

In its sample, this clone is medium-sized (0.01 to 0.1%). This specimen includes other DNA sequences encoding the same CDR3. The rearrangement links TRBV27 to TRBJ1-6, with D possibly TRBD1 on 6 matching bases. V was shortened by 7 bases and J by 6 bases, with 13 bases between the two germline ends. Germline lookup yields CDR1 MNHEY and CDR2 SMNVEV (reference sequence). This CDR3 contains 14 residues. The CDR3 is CASTLGGGNSPLHF. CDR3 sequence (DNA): TGTGCCAGCACCCTAGGGGGGGGTAATTCACCCCTCCACTTT.

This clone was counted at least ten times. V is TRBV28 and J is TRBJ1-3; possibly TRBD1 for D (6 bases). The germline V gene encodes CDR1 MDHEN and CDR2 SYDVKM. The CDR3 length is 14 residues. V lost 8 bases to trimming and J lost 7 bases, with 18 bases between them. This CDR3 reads CASLGIEQGNTIYF. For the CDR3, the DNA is TGTGCCAGCCTAGGAATAGAACAGGGCAACACCATATATTTT.

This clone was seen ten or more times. In nucleotides, the CDR3 is TGCGCCAGCAGCTTGCCTTCAGCGAGGCTAGCGGGAGGGAAGGCCGGGGAGCTGTTTTTT. Protein: CASSLPSARLAGGKAGELFF. The V and J genes are TRBV5-1 and TRBJ2-2, with 12 positions matching TRBD2. The CDR3 is made up of 20 amino acids. V was pared by 1 base and J by 6 bases, with 16 bases of the junction left unmatched. The germline V gene has CDR1 SGHRS and CDR2 YFSETQ.

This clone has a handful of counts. The CDR3 DNA reads TGTGCCAGCAGTGCAACGGTACAGGTTTGTGAAGCTTTCTTT. This translates into CASSATVQVCEAFF. The chain recombines TRBV6-4 with TRBJ1-1, with D perhaps TRBD1 (5 bases). The V end lost 4 bases, the J end lost 7 bases, and 16 bases lay between the germline ends. Germline V CDR1 and CDR2: MRHNA, SNTAGT. The CDR3 sequence is 14 residues long.

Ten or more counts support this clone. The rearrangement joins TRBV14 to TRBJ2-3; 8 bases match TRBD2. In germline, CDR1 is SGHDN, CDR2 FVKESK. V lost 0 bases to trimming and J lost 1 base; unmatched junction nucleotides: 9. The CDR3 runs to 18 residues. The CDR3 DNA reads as TGTGCCAGCAGCCAAGAAGGATACGGGGGGGGACGCACAGATACGCAGTATTTT. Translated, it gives CASSQEGYGGGRTDTQYF. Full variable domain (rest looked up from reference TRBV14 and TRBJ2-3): EAGVTQFPSHSVIEKGQTVTLRCDPISGHDNLYWYRRVMGKEIKFLLHFVKESKQDESGMPNNRFLAERTGGTYSTLKVQPAELEDSGVYFCASSQEGYGGGRTDTQYFGPGTRLTVL.

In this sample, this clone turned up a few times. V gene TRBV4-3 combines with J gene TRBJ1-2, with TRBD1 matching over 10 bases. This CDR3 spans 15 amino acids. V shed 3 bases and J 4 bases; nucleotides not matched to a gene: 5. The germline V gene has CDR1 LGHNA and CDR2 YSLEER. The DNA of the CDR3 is TGCGCCAGCAGCCAGTCCCGGGACAGGGGCTATGGCTACACCTTC. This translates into CASSQSRDRGYGYTF.

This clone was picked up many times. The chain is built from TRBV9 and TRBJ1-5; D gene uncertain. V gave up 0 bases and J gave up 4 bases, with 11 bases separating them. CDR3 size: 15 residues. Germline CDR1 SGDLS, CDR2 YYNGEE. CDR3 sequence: CASSVDNGGNQPQHF. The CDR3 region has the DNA TGTGCCAGCAGCGTAGATAACGGAGGGAATCAGCCCCAGCATTTT. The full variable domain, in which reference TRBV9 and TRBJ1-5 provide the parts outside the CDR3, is DSGVTQTPKHLITATGQRVTLRCSPRSGDLSVYWYQQSLDQGLQFLIQYYNGEERAKGNILERFSAQQFPDLHSELNLSSLELGDSALYFCASSVDNGGNQPQHFGDGTRLSIL.

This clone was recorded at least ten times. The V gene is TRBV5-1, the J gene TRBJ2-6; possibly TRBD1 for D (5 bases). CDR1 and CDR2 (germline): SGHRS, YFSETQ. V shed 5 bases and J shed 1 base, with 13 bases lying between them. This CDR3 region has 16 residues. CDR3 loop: CASRVVGQSGANVLTF. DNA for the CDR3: TGCGCCAGCAGGGTGGTGGGGCAATCTGGGGCCAACGTCCTGACTTTC.

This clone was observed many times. The CDR3 DNA follows: TGTGCCAGCAGTTTAGGGACTAGTGGTGAGCAGTTCTTC. Amino acids: CASSLGTSGEQFF. This chain links TRBV28 with TRBJ2-1, with 8 bases fitting TRBD2. Germline V lookup: CDR1 MDHEN, CDR2 SYDVKM. V dropped 2 bases and J dropped 9; count of bases not matched to a gene: 3. The CDR3 length is 13 residues.

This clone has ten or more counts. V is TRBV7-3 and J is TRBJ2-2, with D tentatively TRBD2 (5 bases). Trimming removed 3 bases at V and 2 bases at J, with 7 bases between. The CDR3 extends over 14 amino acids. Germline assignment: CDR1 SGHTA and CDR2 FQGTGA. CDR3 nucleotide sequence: TGTGCCAGCAGCTTTGGACTTAACACCGGGGAGCTGTTTTTT. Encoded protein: CASSFGLNTGELFF.

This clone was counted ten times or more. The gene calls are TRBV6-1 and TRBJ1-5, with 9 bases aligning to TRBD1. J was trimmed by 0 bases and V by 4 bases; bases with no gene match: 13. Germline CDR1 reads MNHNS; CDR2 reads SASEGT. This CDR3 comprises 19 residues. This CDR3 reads CASSATWGQGRYSNQPQHF. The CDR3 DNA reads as TGTGCCAGCAGTGCGACGTGGGGACAGGGAAGGTATAGCAATCAGCCCCAGCATTTT.

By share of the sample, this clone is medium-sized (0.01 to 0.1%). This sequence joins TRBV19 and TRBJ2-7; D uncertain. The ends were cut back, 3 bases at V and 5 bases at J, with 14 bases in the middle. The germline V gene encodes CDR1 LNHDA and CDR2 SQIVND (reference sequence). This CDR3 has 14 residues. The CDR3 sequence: CASSMGSLGHEQYF. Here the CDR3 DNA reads TGTGCCAGTAGTATGGGGTCCCTCGGCCACGAGCAGTACTTC.

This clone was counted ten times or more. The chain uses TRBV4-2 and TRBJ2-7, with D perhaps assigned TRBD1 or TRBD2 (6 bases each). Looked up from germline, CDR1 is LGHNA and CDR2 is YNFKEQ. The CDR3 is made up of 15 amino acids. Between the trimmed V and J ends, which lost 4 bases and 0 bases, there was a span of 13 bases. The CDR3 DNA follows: TGTGCCAGCAGCCCAAGACTAGGGGGCTCCTACGAGCAGTACTTC. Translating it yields CASSPRLGGSYEQYF.

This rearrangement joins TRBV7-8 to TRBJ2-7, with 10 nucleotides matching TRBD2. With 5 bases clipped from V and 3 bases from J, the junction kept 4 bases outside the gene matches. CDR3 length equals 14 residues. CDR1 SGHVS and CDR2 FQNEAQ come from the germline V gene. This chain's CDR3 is CASSHRTSGYEQYF. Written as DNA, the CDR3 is TGTGCCAGCAGCCACCGGACTAGCGGCTACGAGCAGTACTTC.

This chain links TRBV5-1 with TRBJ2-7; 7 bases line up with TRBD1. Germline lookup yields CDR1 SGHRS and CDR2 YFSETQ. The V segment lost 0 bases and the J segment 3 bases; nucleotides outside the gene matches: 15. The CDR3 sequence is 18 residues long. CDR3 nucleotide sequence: TGCGCCAGCAGCTTGGGGGACAGCGAGGGGAAAATGAGCTACGAGCAGTACTTC. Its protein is CASSLGDSEGKMSYEQYF.

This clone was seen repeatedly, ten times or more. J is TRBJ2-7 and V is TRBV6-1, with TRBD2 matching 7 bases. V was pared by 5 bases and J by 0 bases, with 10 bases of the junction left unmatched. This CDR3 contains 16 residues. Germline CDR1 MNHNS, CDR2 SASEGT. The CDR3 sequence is CASSLDLAEGSYEQYF. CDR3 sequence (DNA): TGTGCCAGCAGTTTAGATCTAGCGGAAGGCTCCTACGAGCAGTACTTC.

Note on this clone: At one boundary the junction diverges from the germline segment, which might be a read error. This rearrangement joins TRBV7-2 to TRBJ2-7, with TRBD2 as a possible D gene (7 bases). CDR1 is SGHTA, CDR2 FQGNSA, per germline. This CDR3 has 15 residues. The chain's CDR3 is CSSSRAAGAQYEQYF. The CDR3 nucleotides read TGTTCCAGCAGCCGGGCCGCGGGGGCGCAATACGAGCAGTACTTC.

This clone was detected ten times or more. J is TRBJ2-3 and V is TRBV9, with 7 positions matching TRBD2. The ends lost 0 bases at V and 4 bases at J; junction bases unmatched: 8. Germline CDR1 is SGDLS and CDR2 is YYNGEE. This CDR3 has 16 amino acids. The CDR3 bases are TGTGCCAGCAGCGTAGCTACGGGGGGTTTCCCAGATACGCAGTATTTT. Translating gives CASSVATGGFPDTQYF. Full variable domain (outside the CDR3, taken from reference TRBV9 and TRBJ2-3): DSGVTQTPKHLITATGQRVTLRCSPRSGDLSVYWYQQSLDQGLQFLIQYYNGEERAKGNILERFSAQQFPDLHSELNLSSLELGDSALYFCASSVATGGFPDTQYFGPGTRLTVL.

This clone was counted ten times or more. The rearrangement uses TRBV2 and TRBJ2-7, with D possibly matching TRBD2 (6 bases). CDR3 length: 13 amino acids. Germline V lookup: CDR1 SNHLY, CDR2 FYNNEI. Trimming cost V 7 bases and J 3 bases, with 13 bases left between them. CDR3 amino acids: CASMPSAFYEQYF. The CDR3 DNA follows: TGTGCCAGCATGCCTAGCGCCTTCTACGAGCAGTACTTC.

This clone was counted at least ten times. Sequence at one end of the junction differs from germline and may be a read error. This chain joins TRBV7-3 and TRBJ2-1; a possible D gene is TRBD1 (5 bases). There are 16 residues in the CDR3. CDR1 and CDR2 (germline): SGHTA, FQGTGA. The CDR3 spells CASSLGRTNNYNERFF. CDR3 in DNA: TGTGCCAGCAGCTTAGGTCGGACAAACAATTACAATGAGCGGTTCTTC.

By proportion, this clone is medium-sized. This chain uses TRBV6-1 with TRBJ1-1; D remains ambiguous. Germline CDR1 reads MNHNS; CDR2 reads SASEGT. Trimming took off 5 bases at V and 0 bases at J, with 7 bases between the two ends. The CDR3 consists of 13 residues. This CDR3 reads CASSFRVNTEAFF. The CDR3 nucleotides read TGTGCCAGCAGTTTTCGGGTGAACACTGAAGCTTTCTTT.

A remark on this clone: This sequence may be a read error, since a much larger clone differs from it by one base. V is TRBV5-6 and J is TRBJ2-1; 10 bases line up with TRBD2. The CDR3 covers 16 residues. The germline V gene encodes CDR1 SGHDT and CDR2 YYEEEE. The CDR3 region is CASSLLRLAGYNEQLF. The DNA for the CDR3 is TGTGCCAGCAGCTTGTTGAGACTAGCGGGTTACAATGAGCAGTTATTC.

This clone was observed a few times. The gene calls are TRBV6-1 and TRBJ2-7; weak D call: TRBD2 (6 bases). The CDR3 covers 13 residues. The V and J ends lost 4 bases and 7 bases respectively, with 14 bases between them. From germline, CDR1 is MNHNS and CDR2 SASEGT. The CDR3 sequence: CASSGTSSGEQYF. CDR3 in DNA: TGTGCCAGCAGTGGAACTAGCTCGGGTGAGCAGTACTTC.

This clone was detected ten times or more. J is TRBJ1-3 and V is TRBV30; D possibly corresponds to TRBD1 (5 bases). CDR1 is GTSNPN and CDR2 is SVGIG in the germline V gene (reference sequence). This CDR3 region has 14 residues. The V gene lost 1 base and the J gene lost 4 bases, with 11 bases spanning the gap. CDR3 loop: CAWSAGTGGNTIYF. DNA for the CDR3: TGTGCCTGGAGTGCCGGGACTGGAGGAAACACCATATATTTT.

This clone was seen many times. For the CDR3, the DNA is TGTGCCAGCAGCTCGACAGGAGCCACCGGGGAGCTGTTTTTT. It encodes CASSSTGATGELFF. The chain has TRBV7-2 and TRBJ2-2; D is possibly TRBD1 (6 bases). V gave up 4 bases and J gave up 4 bases, with 10 bases separating them. The CDR3 loop spans 14 amino acids. Germline V lookup: CDR1 SGHTA, CDR2 FQGNSA.

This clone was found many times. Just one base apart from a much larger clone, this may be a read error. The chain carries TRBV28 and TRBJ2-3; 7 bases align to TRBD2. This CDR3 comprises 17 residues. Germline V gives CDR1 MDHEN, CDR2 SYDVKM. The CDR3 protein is CASSVTGGLVSTYTQYF. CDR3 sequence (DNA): TGTGCCAGCAGTGTTACCGGGGGGTTAGTTAGCACATATACGCAGTATTTT. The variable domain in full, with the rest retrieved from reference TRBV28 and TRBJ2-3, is DVKVTQSSRYLVKRTGEKVFLECVQDMDHENMFWYRQDPGLGLRLIYFSYDVKMKEKGDIPEGYSVSREKKERFSLILESASTNQTSMYLCASSVTGGLVSTYTQYFGPGTRLTVL.

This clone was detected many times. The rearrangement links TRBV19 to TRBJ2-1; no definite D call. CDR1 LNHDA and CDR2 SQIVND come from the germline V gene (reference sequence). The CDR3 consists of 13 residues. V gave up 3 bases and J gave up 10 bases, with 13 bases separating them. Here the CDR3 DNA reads TGTGCCAGTAGTATGGGTCGACATGGAGAGCAGTTCTTC. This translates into CASSMGRHGEQFF.